The T cell receptor (beta chain) described here comes from a study of cytomegalovirus exposure and HLA in healthy donors (dated 2017 in TCRdb). Study-wide context: In an earlier analysis of 587 of the donors, less than 350 Gb of sequence data and approximately 100 million unique TCR beta sequences from approximately 180 million T cells were reported. Besides the first cohort of approximately 670 subjects, a separate validation cohort made up of roughly 130 different subjects was used. A later analysis re-analyzed previously published TCR beta repertoires from several hundred donors and added high-resolution HLA genotyping to study TCR occurrence patterns. On average, 235,054 unique TCR beta nucleotide sequences were sequenced per donor among several hundred genotyped donors of the cohort, with about 17% of those sequences being non-productive. Of the roughly 400 genotyped donors, more than 75% were placed in the genetic ancestry cluster associated with self-reported Caucasian donors. Typing coverage differed by locus: A, B, C, DRB1 and DQB1 were typed in about 629-640 donors, DQA1 in 500 to 550, DPA1 in some 610, and DPB1 in roughly 470. Approximately 310 gigabases of sequencing data and approximately 92 million unique TCR sequences made up an early release that covered under 750 HLA-typed donors. Donor age, sex, ethnicity and CMV serostatus were compiled alongside the repertoire data. In a later genetic analysis, genome-wide SNP genotypes for about three fifths of the roughly 670 donors were used, and that subset was treated as a discovery cohort. The study profiled the T cell repertoires of 550 to 700 subjects by immunosequencing and related them to cytomegalovirus serostatus. An earlier analysis of nearly 600 of the donors applied high-throughput TCR beta sequencing to assess whether each TCR beta V gene segment acted as functional or pseudogenic. To predict cytomegalovirus infection status, the study brought together high-throughput TCR immunosequencing, statistical association of individual TCRs with disease status, and machine learning. HLA typing included class I and class II loci at four-digit resolution. Because of strong linkage in the cohort, 4 to 6 DR-DQ haplotypes were treated as single units for association and clustering. Rather than drawing on any new phenotypic data, the later analysis identified candidate immune exposures from TCR beta sequences and the way those sequences occurred across donors. All discovery cohort repertoires had been generated using a single sequencing platform. The study was designed to test whether signatures of past pathogen exposure could be identified by cataloging public T cell receptors.

In total, around 600 healthy bone marrow donors made up the cohort. All cohort members were sampled while nominally healthy, although unrecorded immune exposures were likely present. The donor tested CMV seronegative, placing the donor among the roughly 350 seronegative members of the cohort. A peripheral blood sample was collected from each donor, and TCR beta sequencing was performed on peripheral blood mononuclear cells. The Qiagen DNeasy Blood Extraction Kit was used to extract genomic DNA from the blood cell samples. The library was built by means of the immunoSEQ multiplex PCR assay. For the multiplex PCR, a mixture combining 60 forward primers for TCR Vbeta segments and 13 reverse primers for TCR Jbeta segments was used. A multiplex PCR assay on genomic DNA amplified the CDR3 region of rearranged TCR beta genes. The amplified TCR beta libraries were sequenced on the Illumina HiSeq System as 87-base-pair reads. The published analysis was carried out like this. A later analysis counted tens of millions of unique TCR beta chains across the 666 repertoires, and around 9.9 million of these chains were shared by at least two donors. Raw reads were error-corrected and collapsed into unique sequences with a nearest-neighbor algorithm that merged closely related sequences to remove PCR and sequencing errors. CDR3 sequences were aligned to IMGT reference sequences to assign V, D and J gene segments. For a sequence to be retained, a match of at least six nucleotides to both a V gene segment and a J gene segment was required. A rearrangement counted as productive if the CDR3 had no stop codons and remained in frame with V and J, and every other rearrangement counted as non-productive. CDR3 was defined according to IMGT convention as the region running from the second conserved V-encoded cysteine to the conserved J-encoded phenylalanine. Sequences without an unambiguous match to a single V gene segment were excluded from the earlier analysis of about 630 of the donors. An earlier analysis of several hundred of the donors called V segments functional above 56.7% productive rearrangements and segregating when the between-donor standard deviation exceeded 5%. A statistical classification framework was built for diagnosing cytomegalovirus status from the catalog of TCR beta chain sequences. In a later analysis, TCR nucleotide sequences were compared against IMGT/GENE-DB human TR gene sequences so that V and J genes could be assigned. In a later analysis, CDR3 sequences and most-parsimonious VDJ recombination scenarios were assigned using the TCRdist pipeline. In a later analysis, each TCR beta chain was defined by its CDR3 amino acid sequence together with its V-gene family, and reads without a unique V-gene family were excluded. In a later analysis, around 600 highly shared, low-generation-probability nucleotide sequences were removed to address suspected cross-contamination and a sequencing artifact. For each public chain, a later analysis derived a clonal expansion index from normalized ranks of inferred template counts within each repertoire. A later analysis computed generation probabilities with a VDJ recombination model fitted to out-of-frame rearrangements, and checked the results against IGoR. Hypergeometric tests were used in a later analysis to score TCR-TCR, TCR-HLA and TCR-CMV co-occurrence, with a repertoire-size bias correction applied to the TCR pairs. A later analysis estimated false discovery rates by permuting HLA or CMV assignments 20 times. A later analysis grouped co-occurring TCRs with DBSCAN, adding TCRdist sequence similarity when clustering within HLA-allele-positive subsets. For co-occurrence clustering, repertoires with fewer than 30,000 or more than 120,000 public chains were excluded, along with four to six repertoires with anomalous nucleotide sharing. TCRdb's version of the immuneACCESS table is confined to in-frame rearrangements and falls short of the full clone set. An unresolved V gene accounts for under half of the shortfall where checked; the remainder is of unknown origin. The DNA gave D and trimming, while V, J and clone size come from that table. The sample table shows hundreds of thousands of clones, and over 65% are seen once. Over 0.55% of the sample goes to the ten largest clones.

Concerning this clone: Its cognate antigen has yet to be identified. It has no much larger one-base neighbor in the sample; base qualities were not kept.

Findings and caveats that apply to the study as a whole: Immune exposure information for the cohort was limited to CMV serostatus. The earlier analysis of nearly 600 of the donors excluded roughly 17 rarely observed V segments, including chromosome 9 orphons, because counts were too low. HLA typing was unavailable for some donors at each locus, so association tests used only the typed subset. Cytomegalovirus status was reported to be diagnosed by the classifier with high specificity and sensitivity in both the original and validation cohorts. Most TCR sequences were seen in very few donors, while some public TCRs were found in many individuals. A later analysis found that most CMV-associated TCR beta chains appeared HLA-restricted, with HLA associations seemingly driven largely by CMV exposure. Assigning TCR associations to individual alleles was difficult when HLA alleles, especially DR and DQ, strongly co-occurred. A few of the identified cytomegalovirus-associated TCR beta chains were confirmed in vitro to be specific for cytomegalovirus antigens. An association between a missense DCLRE1C variant and V-gene and J-gene trimming of TCR beta chains was found in a later genetic analysis and replicated in an independent cohort. Linkage disequilibrium might explain the correlated functional status among segregating V segments, but an unknown experimental factor could not be excluded. According to the authors, the approach could potentially be generalized to other disease states and immunological phenotypes. According to a later genetic analysis, donors in an Asian-associated ancestry cluster had fewer N-insertions in productive TCRs than the roughly 670-donor mean. In an earlier analysis of fewer than 700 of the donors, most TCR beta V segments appeared in productive rearrangements about 87% or about 30% of the time, broadly matching IMGT annotations. This cohort had only TCR beta chains sequenced, and the lack of alpha or paired-chain data limited which features could be detected. Several of the top co-occurrence clusters appeared to be linked to parvovirus B19, influenza, CMV and Epstein-Barr virus, according to a later analysis. Specific HLA alleles were associated with some 15,000 TCR beta sequences at a false discovery rate of 0.05 in a later analysis. In a later analysis, HLA-associated TCR beta chains showed more clonal expansion and lower generation probabilities than non-associated chains that were equally common. A cluster of highly shared sequence variants was judged likely to be a technical artifact of the sequencing pipeline. In a later analysis, TCR association rates were found to vary across HLA loci, with the most associated TCRs seen for DRB1 alleles and the fewest for HLA-C alleles. A further reported finding was that TCR beta sequences accurately predicted the HLA-A and HLA-B alleles for most subjects in the first cohort. The study gave a list of around 170 TCR beta chains associated with cytomegalovirus. Presence/absence analyses assumed roughly uniform sequencing depth across donors, an assumption that may not hold.

This TCR was recovered from a young man in good health and CMV-seronegative. Input material: PBMCs.

DNA sequence: TGTGCCAGCAGTTCTTCAGGGAACACTGAAGCTTTCTTT. It is translated as CASSSSGNTEAFF. This receptor chain uses TRBV28 and TRBJ1-1; a confident D gene designation cannot be given. The CDR3 sequence holds 13 residues, the cysteine and phenylalanine included. Just CDR3 DNA is preserved here, 39 bases in frame from base 1. CDR1 MDHEN and CDR2 SYDVKM are derived from the germline V gene. V drops 4 bases and J drops 1 base, leaving 7 bases in between. Where the CDR3 stops, the reference TRBV28 and TRBJ1-1 genes take over; the full variable domain is DVKVTQSSRYLVKRTGEKVFLECVQDMDHENMFWYRQDPGLGLRLIYFSYDVKMKEKGDIPEGYSVSREKKERFSLILESASTNQTSMYLCASSSSGNTEAFFGQGTRLTVV.